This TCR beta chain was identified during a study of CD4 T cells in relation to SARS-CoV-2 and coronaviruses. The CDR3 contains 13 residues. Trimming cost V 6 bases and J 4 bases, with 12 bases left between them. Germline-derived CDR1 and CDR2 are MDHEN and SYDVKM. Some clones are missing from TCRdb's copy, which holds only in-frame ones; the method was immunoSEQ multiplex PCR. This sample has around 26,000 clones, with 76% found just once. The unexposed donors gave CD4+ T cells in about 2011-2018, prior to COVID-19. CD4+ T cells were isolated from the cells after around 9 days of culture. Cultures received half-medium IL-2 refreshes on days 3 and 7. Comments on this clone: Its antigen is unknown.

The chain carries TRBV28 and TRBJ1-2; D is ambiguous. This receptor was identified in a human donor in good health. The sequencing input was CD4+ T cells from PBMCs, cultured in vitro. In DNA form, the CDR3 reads TGTGCCAGCAGCTCAGACCGGACCTATGGCTACACCTTC. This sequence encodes CASSSDRTYGYTF.